Listed here are 2 T cell receptor beta chains from one sample, sequenced in a study of T cells in Graves' hyperthyroidism and ophthalmopathy. The CDR3 regions of TCR beta were amplified from RNA transcripts. First-round RT-PCR of the TCR CDR3 relied on the HTBI primer set. TCRdb passed the multiplex PCR reads through MiXCR, listing each CDR3 protein once. The sample lists 500,000 to 600,000 distinct CDR3 sequences, around 20% occurring once. The source material was blood. These receptor sequences come from a man aged 35 to 55 with Graves' ophthalmopathy.

This clonotype was seen at least ten times. This chain links TRBV5-1 with TRBJ2-1; 15 bases align to TRBD2. Germline V gene sequence: CDR1 SGHRS, CDR2 YFSETQ. The CDR3 length is 15 residues. The V segment lost 5 bases and the J segment 9 bases; nucleotides outside the gene matches: 6. In DNA form, the CDR3 reads TGCGCCAGCAGACGGACTAGCGGGAGGGTGGGTGAGCAGTTCTTC. Translation: CASRRTSGRVGEQFF.

The chain's CDR3 is CSARGGTPGLATRQSYNEQFF. The CDR3 DNA follows: TGCAGTGCTAGAGGGGGAACGCCGGGACTAGCCACCCGTCAATCCTACAATGAGCAGTTCTTC. V is TRBV20-1 and J is TRBJ2-1, with TRBD2 identical over 9 bases. Germline assignment: CDR1 DFQATT and CDR2 SNEGSKA (reference sequence). The CDR3 sequence is 21 residues long. J was trimmed by 1 base and V by 1 base; bases with no gene match: 20.